The sequence of this T cell receptor beta chain was determined in a study of CD8 T cells in ankylosing spondylitis. Overall study findings and caveats: Characteristic, it appeared, of ankylosing spondylitis blood was a TCR beta motif of seven or eight highly homologous variants. In ankylosing spondylitis patients, matched synovial fluid reportedly showed significant enrichment of disease-linked clones. Disease-linked clones had a CD8+ phenotype and relatively low frequency in peripheral blood. Previously reported in reactive arthritis synovial fluid and blood were some of the motif variants.

This CDR3 comprises 14 residues. Germline CDR1 reads SQVTM; CDR2 reads ANQGSEA. The germline V and J ends were trimmed by 1 base and 0 bases, with 9 bases remaining between them. In regard to this clonotype: Its specificity is not known. A much bigger clone sits one base away, suggesting this may be a read error. Lacking the conserved final phenylalanine or tryptophan, this CDR3 likely reflects a read error.

Researchers built TCR beta libraries using quantitative 5'-RACE with molecular barcodes. From the 5' RACE reads, TCRdb called clonotypes with MiXCR, one entry per CDR3 protein. The data show around 100,000 distinct CDR3 sequences, with approximately 8.9% seen just once and more than 30% held by the top ten. Specimen: blood, either unsorted or a sorted T cell fraction (not recorded which). The sequence came from a male donor with ankylosing spondylitis. J is TRBJ1-1 and V is TRBV29-1; maybe TRBD1 (5 bases). The DNA for the CDR3 is TGCAGCGTTGAAGGGGGCCTGATGAACACTGAAGCTTTCATT. It yields the protein CSVEGGLMNTEAFI.